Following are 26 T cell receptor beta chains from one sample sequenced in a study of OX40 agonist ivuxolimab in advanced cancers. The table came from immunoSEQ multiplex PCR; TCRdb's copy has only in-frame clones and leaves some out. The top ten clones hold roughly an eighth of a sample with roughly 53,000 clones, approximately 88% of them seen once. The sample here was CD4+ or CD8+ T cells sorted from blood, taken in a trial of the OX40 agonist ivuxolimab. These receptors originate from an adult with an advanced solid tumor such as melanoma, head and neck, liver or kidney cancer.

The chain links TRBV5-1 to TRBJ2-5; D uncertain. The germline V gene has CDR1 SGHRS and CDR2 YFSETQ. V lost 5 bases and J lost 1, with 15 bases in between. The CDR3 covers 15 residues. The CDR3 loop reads CASSSGPLVQETQYF. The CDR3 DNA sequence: TGCGCCAGCAGTTCAGGCCCGCTAGTCCAAGAGACCCAGTACTTC.

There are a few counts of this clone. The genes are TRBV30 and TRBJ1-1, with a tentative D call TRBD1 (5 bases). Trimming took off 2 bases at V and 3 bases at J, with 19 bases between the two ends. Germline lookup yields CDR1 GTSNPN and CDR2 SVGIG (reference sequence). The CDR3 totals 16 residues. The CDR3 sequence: CAWSPPGTKGDTEAFF. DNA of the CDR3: TGTGCCTGGAGTCCTCCGGGGACGAAGGGCGACACTGAAGCTTTCTTT.

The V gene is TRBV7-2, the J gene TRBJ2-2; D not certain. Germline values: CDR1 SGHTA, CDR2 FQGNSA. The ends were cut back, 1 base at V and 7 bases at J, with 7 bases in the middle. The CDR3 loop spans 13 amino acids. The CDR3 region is CASSLGRSGELFF. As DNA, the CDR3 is TGTGCCAGCAGCTTAGGCCGGAGCGGGGAGCTGTTTTTT.

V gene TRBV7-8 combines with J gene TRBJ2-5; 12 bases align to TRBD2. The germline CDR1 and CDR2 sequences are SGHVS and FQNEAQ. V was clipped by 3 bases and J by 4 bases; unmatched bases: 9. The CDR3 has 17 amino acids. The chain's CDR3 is CASSFRTSGDAGETQYF. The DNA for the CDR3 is TGTGCCAGCAGCTTCCGGACTAGCGGGGATGCTGGAGAGACCCAGTACTTC.

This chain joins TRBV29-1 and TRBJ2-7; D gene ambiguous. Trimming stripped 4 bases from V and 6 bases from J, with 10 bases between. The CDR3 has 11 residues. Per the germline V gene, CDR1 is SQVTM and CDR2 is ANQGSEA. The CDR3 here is CSVVSAGEQYV. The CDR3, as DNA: TGCAGCGTTGTATCGGCCGGCGAGCAGTACGTC.

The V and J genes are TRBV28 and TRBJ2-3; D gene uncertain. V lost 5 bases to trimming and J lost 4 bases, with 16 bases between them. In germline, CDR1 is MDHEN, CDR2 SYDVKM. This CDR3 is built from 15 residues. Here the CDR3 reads CASSLDLRDPDTQYF. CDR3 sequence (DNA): TGTGCCAGCAGTCTTGACTTACGAGACCCAGATACGCAGTATTTT. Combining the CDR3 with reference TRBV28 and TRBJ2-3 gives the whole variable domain DVKVTQSSRYLVKRTGEKVFLECVQDMDHENMFWYRQDPGLGLRLIYFSYDVKMKEKGDIPEGYSVSREKKERFSLILESASTNQTSMYLCASSLDLRDPDTQYFGPGTRLTVL.

CDR3 coding DNA: TGTGCCAGCACGGTATTGGGGGCCAACGTCCTGACTTTC. Protein sequence: CASTVLGANVLTF. This chain uses TRBV18 with TRBJ2-6; D is uncertain. CDR1 and CDR2 (germline): KGHSH, LQKENI. This CDR3 has 13 residues. V was pared by 8 bases and J by 4 bases, with 9 bases between.

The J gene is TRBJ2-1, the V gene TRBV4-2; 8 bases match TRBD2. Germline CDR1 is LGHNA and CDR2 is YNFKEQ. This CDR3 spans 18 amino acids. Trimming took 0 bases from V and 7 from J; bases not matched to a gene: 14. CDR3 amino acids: CASSQEGLNGGAGNEQFF. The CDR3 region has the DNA TGTGCCAGCAGCCAAGAGGGGTTAAACGGGGGGGCCGGGAATGAGCAGTTCTTC.

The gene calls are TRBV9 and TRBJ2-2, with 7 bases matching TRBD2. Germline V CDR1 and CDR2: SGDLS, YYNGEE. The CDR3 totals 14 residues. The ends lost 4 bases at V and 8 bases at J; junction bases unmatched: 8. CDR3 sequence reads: CASSSTGGWGELFF. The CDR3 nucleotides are TGTGCCAGCAGCTCCACCGGGGGGTGGGGGGAGCTGTTTTTT. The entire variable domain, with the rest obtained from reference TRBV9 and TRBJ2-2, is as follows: DSGVTQTPKHLITATGQRVTLRCSPRSGDLSVYWYQQSLDQGLQFLIQYYNGEERAKGNILERFSAQQFPDLHSELNLSSLELGDSALYFCASSSTGGWGELFFGEGSRLTVL.

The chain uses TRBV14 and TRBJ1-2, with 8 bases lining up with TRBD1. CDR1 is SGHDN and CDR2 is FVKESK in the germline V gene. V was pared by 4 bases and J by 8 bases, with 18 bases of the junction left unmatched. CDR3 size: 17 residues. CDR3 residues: CASSPSYGQGQSYGYTF. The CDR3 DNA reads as TGTGCCAGCAGCCCCTCTTACGGACAGGGTCAGAGCTACGGCTACACCTTC.

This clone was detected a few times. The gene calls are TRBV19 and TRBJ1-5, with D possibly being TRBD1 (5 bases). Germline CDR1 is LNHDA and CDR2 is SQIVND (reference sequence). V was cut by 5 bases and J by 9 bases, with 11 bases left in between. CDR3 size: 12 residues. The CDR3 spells CASSPPGRPQHF. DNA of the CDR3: TGTGCCAGTAGTCCCCCGGGGCGGCCCCAGCATTTT.

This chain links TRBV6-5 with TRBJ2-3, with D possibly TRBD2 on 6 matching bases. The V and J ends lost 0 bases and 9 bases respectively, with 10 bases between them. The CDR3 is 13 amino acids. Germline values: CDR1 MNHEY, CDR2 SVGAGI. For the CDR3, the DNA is TGTGCCAGCAGTTACTCTACGGGAGTAACGCAGTATTTT. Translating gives CASSYSTGVTQYF.

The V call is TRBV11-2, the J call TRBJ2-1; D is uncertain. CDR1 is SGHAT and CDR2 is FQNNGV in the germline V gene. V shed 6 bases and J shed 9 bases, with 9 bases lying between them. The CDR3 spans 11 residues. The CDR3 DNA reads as TGTGCCAGCAGGCTAGTCGCTGAGCAGTTCTTC. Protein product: CASRLVAEQFF. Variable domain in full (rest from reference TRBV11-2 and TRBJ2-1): EAGVAQSPRYKIIEKRQSVAFWCNPISGHATLYWYQQILGQGPKLLIQFQNNGVVDDSQLPKDRFSAERLKGVDSTLKIQPAKLEDSAVYLCASRLVAEQFFGPGTRLTVL.

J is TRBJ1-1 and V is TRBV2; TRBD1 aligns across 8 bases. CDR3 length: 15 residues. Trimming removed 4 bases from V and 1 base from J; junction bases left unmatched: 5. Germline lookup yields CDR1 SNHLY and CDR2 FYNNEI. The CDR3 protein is CASSVQGAPNTEAFF. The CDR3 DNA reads TGTGCCAGCAGTGTTCAGGGGGCGCCGAACACTGAAGCTTTCTTT.

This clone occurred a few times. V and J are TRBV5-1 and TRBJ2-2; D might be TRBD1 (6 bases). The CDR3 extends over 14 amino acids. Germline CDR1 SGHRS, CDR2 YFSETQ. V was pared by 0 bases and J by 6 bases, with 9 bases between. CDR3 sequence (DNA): TGCGCCAGCAGCTTGGCGGGGACATCCGGGGAGCTGTTTTTT. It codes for CASSLAGTSGELFF.

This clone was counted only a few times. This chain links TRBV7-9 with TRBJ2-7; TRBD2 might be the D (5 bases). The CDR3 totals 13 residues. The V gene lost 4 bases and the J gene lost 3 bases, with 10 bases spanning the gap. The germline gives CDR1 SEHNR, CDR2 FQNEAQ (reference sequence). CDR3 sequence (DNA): TGTGCCAGCAGCTCCGGGATTAACTACGAGCAGTACTTC. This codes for CASSSGINYEQYF.

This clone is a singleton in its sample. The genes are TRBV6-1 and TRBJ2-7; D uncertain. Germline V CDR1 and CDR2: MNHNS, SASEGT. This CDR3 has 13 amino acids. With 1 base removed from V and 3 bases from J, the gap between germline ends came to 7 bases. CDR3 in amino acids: CASSEGRYYEQYV. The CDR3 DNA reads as TGTGCCAGCAGTGAAGGACGTTACTACGAGCAGTACGTC.

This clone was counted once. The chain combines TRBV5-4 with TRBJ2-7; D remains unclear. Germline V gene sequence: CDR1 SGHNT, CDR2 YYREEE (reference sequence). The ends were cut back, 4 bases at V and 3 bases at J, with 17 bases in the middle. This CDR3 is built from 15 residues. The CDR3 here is CASSQDLSEYYEQYF. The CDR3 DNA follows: TGTGCCAGCAGCCAAGATCTGAGCGAATACTACGAGCAGTACTTC. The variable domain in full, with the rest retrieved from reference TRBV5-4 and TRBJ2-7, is ETGVTQSPTHLIKTRGQQVTLRCSSQSGHNTVSWYQQALGQGPQFIFQYYREEENGRGNFPPRFSGLQFPNYSSELNVNALELDDSALYLCASSQDLSEYYEQYFGPGTRLTVT.

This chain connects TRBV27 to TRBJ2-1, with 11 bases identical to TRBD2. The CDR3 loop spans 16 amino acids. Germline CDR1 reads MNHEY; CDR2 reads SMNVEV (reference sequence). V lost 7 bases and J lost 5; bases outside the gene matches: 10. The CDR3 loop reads CASTPRGLAVHNEQFF. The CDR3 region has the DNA TGTGCCAGCACGCCTCGGGGACTAGCGGTCCACAATGAGCAGTTCTTC.

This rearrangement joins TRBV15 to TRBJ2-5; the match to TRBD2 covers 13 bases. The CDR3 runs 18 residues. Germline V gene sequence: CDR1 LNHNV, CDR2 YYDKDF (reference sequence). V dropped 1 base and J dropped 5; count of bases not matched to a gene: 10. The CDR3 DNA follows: TGTGCCACCAGCAGAGGGGAAGGGACTAGCGGGATCAAGGAGACCCAGTACTTC. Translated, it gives CATSRGEGTSGIKETQYF.

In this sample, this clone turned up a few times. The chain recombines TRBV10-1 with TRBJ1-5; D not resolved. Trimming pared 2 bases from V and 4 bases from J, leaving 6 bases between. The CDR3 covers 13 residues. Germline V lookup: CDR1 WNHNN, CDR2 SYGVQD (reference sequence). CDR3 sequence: CASSETSNQPQHF. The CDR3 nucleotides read TGCGCCAGCAGTGAGACTAGTAATCAGCCCCAGCATTTT.

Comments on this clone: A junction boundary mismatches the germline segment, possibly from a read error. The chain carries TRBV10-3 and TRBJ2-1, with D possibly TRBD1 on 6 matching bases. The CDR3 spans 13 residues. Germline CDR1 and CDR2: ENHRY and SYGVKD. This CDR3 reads CAINEDSTMGQFF. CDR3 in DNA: TGTGCCATCAATGAGGACAGTACCATGGGGCAGTTCTTC.

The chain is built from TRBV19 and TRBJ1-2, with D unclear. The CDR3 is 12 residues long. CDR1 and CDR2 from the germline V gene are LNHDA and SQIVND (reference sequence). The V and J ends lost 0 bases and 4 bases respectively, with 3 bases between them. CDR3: CASSIELYGYTF. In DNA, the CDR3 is TGTGCCAGTAGTATAGAGCTCTATGGCTACACCTTC.

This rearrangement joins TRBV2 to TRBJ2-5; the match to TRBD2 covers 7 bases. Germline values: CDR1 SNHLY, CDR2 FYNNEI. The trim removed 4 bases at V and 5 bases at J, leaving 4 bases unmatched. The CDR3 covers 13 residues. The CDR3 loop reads CASSVRDYETQYF. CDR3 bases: TGTGCCAGCAGTGTCCGGGACTACGAGACCCAGTACTTC.

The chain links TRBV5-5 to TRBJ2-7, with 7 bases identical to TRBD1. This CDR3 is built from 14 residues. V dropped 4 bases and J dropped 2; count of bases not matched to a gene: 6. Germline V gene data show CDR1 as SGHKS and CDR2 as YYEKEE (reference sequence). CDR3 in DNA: TGTGCCAGCAGCAGGGACAGCCCTACCTACGAGCAGTACGTC. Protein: CASSRDSPTYEQYV.

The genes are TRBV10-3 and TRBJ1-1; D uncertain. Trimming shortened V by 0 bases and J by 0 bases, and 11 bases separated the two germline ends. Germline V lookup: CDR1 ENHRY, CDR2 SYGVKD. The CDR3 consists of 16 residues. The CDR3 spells CAISESKTDLNTEAFF. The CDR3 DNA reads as TGTGCCATCAGTGAGTCGAAGACGGATTTGAACACTGAAGCTTTCTTT.